This TCR beta chain was identified during a study of immune evolution from preneoplasia to lung adenocarcinoma. In its sample, this clone was seen a few times. The J segment lost 7 bases and the V segment lost 4 bases, leaving 10 bases of the junction unmatched. The CDR3 extends over 15 amino acids. Germline values: CDR1 SEHNR, CDR2 FQNEAQ (reference sequence). TCRdb's table, derived via immunoSEQ multiplex PCR, lists solely in-frame clones and lacks some. The sample shows around 15,000 clones, 86% of them seen only once. Two lung cancer pathologists independently confirmed each histologic diagnosis. This chain connects TRBV7-9 to TRBJ2-5; TRBD1 aligns across 9 bases. Sequenced material: FFPE invasive lung adenocarcinoma tissue. This TCR derives from a person between 65 and 79 years old with invasive lung adenocarcinoma. In DNA, the CDR3 is TGTGCCAGCAGCTCCTCGGGACAGGGACGGGGGACCCAGTACTTC. It specifies CASSSSGQGRGTQYF. Combining the CDR3 with reference TRBV7-9 and TRBJ2-5 gives the whole variable domain DTGVSQNPRHKITKRGQNVTFRCDPISEHNRLYWYRQTLGQGPEFLTYFQNEAQLEKSRLLSDRFSAERPKGSFSTLEIQRTEQGDSAMYLCASSSSGQGRGTQYFGPGTRLLVL.